The present T cell receptor beta chain was sequenced within a study of cytomegalovirus exposure and HLA in healthy donors. 13 Jbeta primers and 60 Vbeta primers were used for the PCR. The table came from immunoSEQ multiplex PCR; TCRdb's copy has only in-frame clones and leaves some out. The data contain about 100,000 clones, 76% of them seen just once; the ten biggest clones take up over 3.5%. The germline V gene encodes CDR1 SGHTA and CDR2 FQGNSA. V shed 4 bases, J shed 4 bases, and the junction held 8 bases outside the gene matches. This CDR3 is built from 16 residues. Sequencing was done on a sample of PBMCs. The rearrangement links TRBV7-2 to TRBJ2-2; TRBD1 matches 8 bases. The TCR was taken from a woman between 50 and 59 years old in good health and CMV-seropositive. The CDR3 loop reads CASSSRQGPGTGELFF. In DNA, the CDR3 is TGTGCCAGCAGCTCCCGACAGGGGCCGGGCACCGGGGAGCTGTTTTTT.